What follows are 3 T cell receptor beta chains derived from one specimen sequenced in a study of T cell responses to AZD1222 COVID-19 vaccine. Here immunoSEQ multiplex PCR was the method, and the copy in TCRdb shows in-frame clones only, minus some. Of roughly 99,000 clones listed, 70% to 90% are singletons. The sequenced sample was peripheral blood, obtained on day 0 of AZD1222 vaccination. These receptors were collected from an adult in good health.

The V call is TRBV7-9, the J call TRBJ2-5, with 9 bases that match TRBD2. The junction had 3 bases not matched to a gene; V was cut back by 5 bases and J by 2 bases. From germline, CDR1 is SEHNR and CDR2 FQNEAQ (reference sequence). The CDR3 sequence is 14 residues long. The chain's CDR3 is CASSPTSGQETQYF. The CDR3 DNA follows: TGTGCCAGCAGCCCCACTAGCGGGCAAGAGACCCAGTACTTC.

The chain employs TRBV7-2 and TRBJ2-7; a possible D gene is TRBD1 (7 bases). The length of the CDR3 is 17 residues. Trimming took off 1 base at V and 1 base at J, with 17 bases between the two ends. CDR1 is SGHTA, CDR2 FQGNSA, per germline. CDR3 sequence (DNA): TGTGCCAGCAGCTTAGTTGGGACTGGACAGGCTTCCTACGAGCAGTACTTC. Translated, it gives CASSLVGTGQASYEQYF.

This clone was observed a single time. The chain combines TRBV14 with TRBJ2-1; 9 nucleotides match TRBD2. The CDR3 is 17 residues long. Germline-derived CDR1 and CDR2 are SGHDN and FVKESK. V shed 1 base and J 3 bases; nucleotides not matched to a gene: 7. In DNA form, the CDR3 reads TGTGCCAGCAGCCAAGCGTTGCGGGAGGGAGGCTACAATGAGCAGTTCTTC. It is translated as CASSQALREGGYNEQFF.